This T cell receptor beta chain was profiled in a study of control samples from healthy donors and cancer patients. Trimming pared 3 bases from V and 0 bases from J, leaving 11 bases between. CDR1 DFQATT and CDR2 SNEGSKA come from the germline V gene (reference sequence). CDR3 length equals 14 residues. This table comes from immunoSEQ multiplex PCR, and its TCRdb copy is limited to in-frame clones, with some not included. Among 90,000 or so clones, 88% were seen once, and the ten largest hold under 15%. The specimen was blood. The chain uses TRBV20-1 and TRBJ1-1; a weak D match, TRBD1 (5 bases). The TCR sequence derives from a woman aged 70-85 years in good health. The chain's CDR3 is CSASQGTMNTEAFF. CDR3 coding DNA: TGCAGTGCTAGTCAGGGCACAATGAACACTGAAGCTTTCTTT.